A single sample is the source of the 21 T cell receptor beta chains below, sequenced in a study of shared T cell receptors in the human thymus. Assay: immunoSEQ multiplex PCR; the TCRdb copy retains only in-frame clones and omits some. Among about 380,000 clones listed, about 95% were seen once. The material sequenced was thymocytes. Source of these receptors: a human donor.

This clone was seen once. Germline and junction disagree at one end, which may indicate a read error. CDR3 loop: CASSSTERGQETQYF. The CDR3, as DNA: TGTGCTAGCAGCTCTACCGAGAGGGGGCAAGAGACCCAGTACTTC. The V gene is TRBV7-7, the J gene TRBJ2-5, with D possibly matching TRBD1 (6 bases). This CDR3 comprises 15 residues. Germline loops: CDR1 SSHAT, CDR2 FNYEAQ (reference sequence).

The gene calls are TRBV11-1 and TRBJ2-1; 8 bases are shared with TRBD2. The CDR3 consists of 15 residues. Germline V gene sequence: CDR1 SGHAT, CDR2 FQDESV (reference sequence). The V segment lost 5 bases and the J segment 9 bases; nucleotides outside the gene matches: 12. The CDR3 sequence: CASSPGTRFTSEQFF. The CDR3 coding sequence is TGTGCCAGCAGCCCCGGGACTAGGTTCACAAGTGAGCAGTTCTTC.

This chain joins TRBV11-2 and TRBJ2-2, with D hard to call. The V and J ends lost 6 bases and 6 bases respectively, with 8 bases between them. CDR1 and CDR2 (germline): SGHAT, FQNNGV. This CDR3 has 12 amino acids. The CDR3 region has the DNA TGTGCCAGCAGTCCTCCCCCCGGGGAGCTGTTTTTT. Amino acid sequence: CASSPPPGELFF.

This clone was recorded only once. Other nucleotide sequences in the sample specify the same CDR3. The rearrangement joins TRBV6-1 to TRBJ1-1; unclear D gene. This CDR3 has 13 amino acids. The V gene lost 3 bases and the J gene lost 1 base, with 6 bases spanning the gap. Germline V CDR1 and CDR2: MNHNS, SASEGT. CDR3 bases: TGTGCCAGCAGTGAGTCCAGGAACACTGAAGCTTTCTTT. This translates into CASSESRNTEAFF.

V and J are TRBV11-3 and TRBJ1-4; 7 bases match TRBD1. The germline gives CDR1 SGHNT, CDR2 YENEEA. The ends lost 0 bases at V and 3 bases at J; junction bases unmatched: 7. The CDR3 spans 17 residues. CDR3 region: CASSLDLAGTANEKLFF. The CDR3 region has the DNA TGTGCCAGCAGCTTAGACCTCGCCGGGACAGCTAATGAAAAACTGTTTTTT. The full variable domain, in which reference TRBV11-3 and TRBJ1-4 provide the parts outside the CDR3, is EAGVVQSPRYKIIEKKQPVAFWCNPISGHNTLYWYLQNLGQGPELLIRYENEEAVDDSQLPKDRFSAERLKGVDSTLKIQPAELGDSAVYLCASSLDLAGTANEKLFFGSGTQLSVL.

The chain employs TRBV28 and TRBJ1-5, with unresolved D. The CDR3 is made up of 13 amino acids. Between the trimmed V and J ends, which lost 3 bases and 6 bases, there was a span of 9 bases. Germline V gene sequence: CDR1 MDHEN, CDR2 SYDVKM. The CDR3 protein is CASSFVGGQPQHF. The CDR3 DNA is TGTGCCAGCAGTTTCGTAGGTGGTCAGCCCCAGCATTTT.

This sequence joins TRBV2 and TRBJ2-3; TRBD2 matches at 10 bases. The CDR3 loop spans 15 amino acids. With 4 bases clipped from V and 6 bases from J, the junction kept 7 bases outside the gene matches. The germline V gene encodes CDR1 SNHLY and CDR2 FYNNEI. This CDR3 reads CASSAAGGPKDTQYF. CDR3 nucleotides: TGTGCCAGCAGTGCAGCGGGAGGGCCGAAGGATACGCAGTATTTT.

This rearrangement joins TRBV4-1 to TRBJ1-1, with D unclear. V shed 0 bases and J shed 3 bases, with 11 bases lying between them. Germline CDR1 MGHRA, CDR2 YSYEKL. The CDR3 contains 15 residues. CDR3 residues: CASSQEIQQYTEAFF. For the CDR3, the DNA is TGCGCCAGCAGCCAAGAAATTCAACAGTACACTGAAGCTTTCTTT.

The chain links TRBV2 to TRBJ2-1; TRBD1 matches 9 bases. This CDR3 contains 20 residues. Germline CDR1 reads SNHLY; CDR2 reads FYNNEI. V dropped 2 bases and J dropped 8; count of bases not matched to a gene: 22. The DNA for the CDR3 is TGTGCCAGCAGTGAAATCACCCCAAGGACAGGGGCCGCCCAGTGTCATGAGCAGTTCTTC. It encodes CASSEITPRTGAAQCHEQFF.

The chain employs TRBV5-6 and TRBJ2-7; D gene uncertain. V gave up 4 bases and J gave up 2 bases, with 16 bases separating them. Looked up from germline, CDR1 is SGHDT and CDR2 is YYEEEE. The CDR3 length is 15 residues. CDR3 coding DNA: TGTGCCAGCAGCCTAACTAACAGAGGTCCCTACGAGCAGTACTTC. This gives the protein CASSLTNRGPYEQYF.

V is TRBV27 and J is TRBJ2-7; 8 nucleotides align to TRBD1. Trimming removed 5 bases from V and 3 bases from J; junction bases left unmatched: 3. There are 13 residues in the CDR3. The germline CDR1 and CDR2 sequences are MNHEY and SMNVEV (reference sequence). The CDR3 loop is CASSPGTGYEQYF. The DNA of the CDR3 is TGTGCCAGCAGTCCAGGGACAGGCTACGAGCAGTACTTC.

V is TRBV5-4 and J is TRBJ2-3; possible D gene TRBD2, 5 bases. This CDR3 region has 13 residues. Germline lookup yields CDR1 SGHNT and CDR2 YYREEE (reference sequence). Trimming stripped 4 bases from V and 3 bases from J, with 9 bases between. The CDR3 protein is CASSPRTTDTQYF. In nucleotides, the CDR3 is TGTGCCAGCAGCCCCAGGACTACAGATACGCAGTATTTT.

This rearrangement joins TRBV5-8 to TRBJ2-7, with 9 nucleotides matching TRBD1. The CDR3 is made up of 12 amino acids. Germline V gene data show CDR1 as SGHTS and CDR2 as YDEGEE. V was pared by 8 bases and J by 5 bases, with 5 bases of the junction left unmatched. CDR3 in amino acids: CASPDRGHEQYF. The CDR3 DNA is TGTGCCAGTCCGGACAGGGGACACGAGCAGTACTTC. Full variable domain (missing parts from reference TRBV5-8 and TRBJ2-7): EAGVTQSPTHLIKTRGQQATLRCSPISGHTSVYWYQQALGLGLQFLLWYDEGEERNRGNFPPRFSGRQFPNYSSELNVNALELEDSALYLCASPDRGHEQYFGPGTRLTVT.

V usage is TRBV30 and J usage is TRBJ2-1; 12 nucleotides agree with TRBD2. The length of the CDR3 is 16 residues. CDR1 is GTSNPN and CDR2 is SVGIG in the germline V gene (reference sequence). V shed 2 bases, J shed 8 bases, and the junction held 10 bases outside the gene matches. The CDR3 region has the DNA TGTGCCTGGAGTCCCTCCCTAGCGGGAGGGCCCCATGAGCAGTTCTTC. It encodes CAWSPSLAGGPHEQFF.

This rearrangement joins TRBV9 to TRBJ2-5; a possible D gene is TRBD2 (6 bases). Trimming took off 3 bases at V and 2 bases at J, with 14 bases between the two ends. Germline V gene sequence: CDR1 SGDLS, CDR2 YYNGEE. This CDR3 spans 15 amino acids. The chain's CDR3 is CASSAPWDSQETQYF. The CDR3 nucleotides read TGTGCCAGCAGCGCCCCCTGGGACTCACAAGAGACCCAGTACTTC. Variable domain in full (rest from reference TRBV9 and TRBJ2-5): DSGVTQTPKHLITATGQRVTLRCSPRSGDLSVYWYQQSLDQGLQFLIQYYNGEERAKGNILERFSAQQFPDLHSELNLSSLELGDSALYFCASSAPWDSQETQYFGPGTRLLVL.

V gene TRBV5-6 combines with J gene TRBJ2-5, with 9 bases fitting TRBD2. The CDR3 consists of 17 residues. V shed 3 bases, J shed 5 bases, and the junction held 14 bases outside the gene matches. In germline, CDR1 is SGHDT, CDR2 YYEEEE. The DNA of the CDR3 is TGTGCCAGCAGCTGCCCGAGAAAGCGGGAGGAGGAGGAGACCCAGTACTTC. Amino acids: CASSCPRKREEEETQYF.

This clone appeared once. The chain carries TRBV28 and TRBJ1-2; D remains ambiguous. CDR1 MDHEN and CDR2 SYDVKM come from the germline V gene. CDR3 length equals 13 residues. The ends were cut back, 6 bases at V and 5 bases at J, with 13 bases in the middle. CDR3: CASRTPGVYGYTF. Here the CDR3 DNA reads TGTGCCAGCAGGACGCCGGGAGTTTATGGCTACACCTTC.

The DNA for the CDR3 is TGTGCCAGCAGTGCATCTAGAGGGGGGACCCCTCACGAGCAGTACTTC. It translates to CASSASRGGTPHEQYF. This chain links TRBV2 with TRBJ2-7; D is perhaps TRBD1 or TRBD2 (6 bases each). Trimming took off 4 bases at V and 5 bases at J, with 21 bases between the two ends. Germline V lookup: CDR1 SNHLY, CDR2 FYNNEI. The CDR3 is 16 residues long.

The chain recombines TRBV5-6 with TRBJ1-3; possibly TRBD1 for D (5 bases). This CDR3 contains 15 residues. Germline V gene lookup returns CDR1 SGHDT and CDR2 YYEEEE. The ends were cut back, 4 bases at V and 1 base at J, with 12 bases in the middle. DNA for the CDR3: TGTGCCAGCAGCCCGGGACGTTTATCTGGAAACACCATATATTTT. This codes for CASSPGRLSGNTIYF.

This chain connects TRBV10-3 to TRBJ2-3, with 15 bases matching TRBD2. Germline V gene data show CDR1 as ENHRY and CDR2 as SYGVKD. V was pared by 6 bases and J by 6 bases, with 4 bases of the junction left unmatched. The CDR3 is 15 residues long. The CDR3 DNA follows: TGTGCCATCAGAGGACTAGCGGGAGGGCTGGATACGCAGTATTTT. Translated: CAIRGLAGGLDTQYF.

The chain recombines TRBV18 with TRBJ2-7; D may match TRBD1 or TRBD2 (5 bases each). Per germline, CDR1 KGHSH and CDR2 LQKENI. The CDR3 consists of 14 residues. V lost 2 bases to trimming and J lost 3 bases, with 11 bases between them. CDR3 in DNA: TGTGCCAGCTCACCAACGGGGCCAAACTACGAGCAGTACTTC. This sequence encodes CASSPTGPNYEQYF.